The next 19 T cell receptor beta chains were all read from a single sample in a study of immune heterogeneity within non-small cell lung tumors. In a multiplex PCR, 32 V and 13 J primers amplified TCR beta CDR3. TCRdb reprocessed the multiplex PCR reads with MiXCR, giving one entry per CDR3 protein. The data contain tens of thousands of distinct CDR3 sequences, around 30% of them singletons. The authors used 600 ng of bulk tumor genomic DNA per sample as template. Surgeons took several biopsies per primary tumor, spaced far apart, during surgery. Patients underwent curative surgery for non-small cell lung cancer (untreated and newly diagnosed). The sequencing sample was made of lung tumor tissue. All receptors come from a man aged 40-49 years with non-small cell lung cancer.

Regarding this clonotype: Just one base apart from a much larger clone, this may be a read error. The chain couples TRBV18 to TRBJ2-7; D is ambiguous. The CDR3 contains 14 residues. Germline CDR1 reads KGHSH; CDR2 reads LQKENI. The CDR3 loop reads CANSASDGAYEQYF. Written as DNA, the CDR3 is TGTGCCAACTCAGCTTCGGACGGAGCCTACGAGCAGTACTTC.

V usage is TRBV9 and J usage is TRBJ2-1; D not certain. The germline V gene has CDR1 SGDLS and CDR2 YYNGEE. Trimming pared 4 bases from V and 0 bases from J, leaving 8 bases between. This CDR3 is 14 amino acids long. For the CDR3, the DNA is TGTGCCAGCAGCCCCCGGACCTCCTACAATGAGCAGTTCTTC. This sequence encodes CASSPRTSYNEQFF.

This clonotype was seen only a few times. The CDR3 protein is CSAGEGQIYGYTF. In DNA, the CDR3 is TGCAGTGCGGGAGAGGGACAGATCTATGGCTACACCTTC. This chain joins TRBV20-1 and TRBJ1-2, with 7 bases aligning to TRBD1. Per germline, CDR1 DFQATT and CDR2 SNEGSKA (reference sequence). Trimming cost V 6 bases and J 4 bases; bases outside gene matches: 8. This CDR3 has 13 amino acids.

This clonotype has ten or more counts. The chain has TRBV7-9 and TRBJ1-2; possible D gene TRBD1, 5 bases. CDR3 length equals 13 residues. V was cut by 5 bases and J by 7 bases, with 14 bases left in between. From germline, CDR1 is SEHNR and CDR2 FQNEAQ (reference sequence). The DNA of the CDR3 is TGTGCCAGCAGCCCGGAGCGAGGGGTTGGCTACACCTTC. The encoded protein is CASSPERGVGYTF.

Comments on this clonotype: Since a much larger clone is just one base distant, this may be a read error. This chain links TRBV10-3 with TRBJ2-1; D unresolved. The CDR3 is made up of 12 amino acids. Germline assignment: CDR1 ENHRY and CDR2 SYGVKD. For the CDR3, the DNA is TGTGTCATCAGTGAACAGACGGCTGAGCAGTTCTTC. This gives the protein CVISEQTAEQFF.

Concerning this clonotype: Relative to the germline gene, one junction end is altered; a read error may explain this. The chain recombines TRBV10-2 with TRBJ1-1, with 9 bases lining up with TRBD1. CDR3 length: 16 residues. The germline V gene has CDR1 WSHSY and CDR2 SAAADI. CDR3 in amino acids: CANSASDRGMNTEAFF. CDR3 bases: TGCGCCAACAGTGCCTCGGACAGGGGAATGAACACTGAAGCTTTCTTT.

Concerning this clonotype itself: Being one base from a much bigger clone, this may be a read error. V and J are TRBV18 and TRBJ2-7; the match to TRBD1 covers 7 bases. Germline lookup yields CDR1 KGHSH and CDR2 LQKENI. The CDR3 length is 13 residues. The CDR3 region has the DNA TGTGTCAGCTCACCTTCGACAGGGTACGAGCAGTACTTC. Its translation is CVSSPSTGYEQYF.

This chain uses TRBV6-2 or TRBV6-3 with TRBJ2-3; TRBD2 is a possible D gene (5 bases). The CDR3 length is 13 residues. The V and J ends lost 6 bases and 6 bases respectively, with 13 bases between them. Germline values: CDR1 MNHEY, CDR2 SVGEGT. CDR3: CASRRERVDTQYF. CDR3 sequence (DNA): TGTGCCAGCAGGAGGGAAAGGGTGGATACGCAGTATTTT.

This clonotype was detected only a few times. The chain joins TRBV6-1 to TRBJ1-1; D not resolved. The CDR3 consists of 12 residues. Germline V gives CDR1 MNHNS, CDR2 SASEGT. V lost 5 bases to trimming and J lost 3 bases, with 7 bases between them. The CDR3 nucleotides are TGTGCCAGCAGTCGATTGGACACTGAAGCTTTCTTT. Protein sequence: CASSRLDTEAFF.

This clonotype was recorded many times. The V gene is TRBV6-2 or TRBV6-3, the J gene TRBJ2-3; 7 bases agree with TRBD2. Unmatched junction bases numbered 3, after V lost 5 bases and J lost 4 bases. Germline CDR1 MNHEY, CDR2 SVGEGT. The CDR3 has 13 amino acids. CDR3 sequence: CASSAGLPDTQYF. As DNA, the CDR3 is TGTGCCAGCAGTGCGGGACTACCAGATACGCAGTATTTT.

The rearrangement links TRBV6-1 to TRBJ2-7, with D unresolved. Trimming removed 4 bases at V and 1 base at J, with 17 bases between. Germline loops: CDR1 MNHNS, CDR2 SASEGT. The CDR3 has 16 residues. CDR3 nucleotide sequence: TGTGCCAGCAGTGCCGCCAGGTTAAAGGCGTCCTACGAGCAGTACTTC. It codes for CASSAARLKASYEQYF.

The count of this clonotype is one. The chain is built from TRBV6-1 and TRBJ1-5; 9 bases map to TRBD1. Germline V CDR1 and CDR2: MNHNS, SASEGT. The CDR3 is made up of 12 amino acids. The CDR3 DNA reads as TGTGGAAGGACAGGGGTATTTCAGCCCCAGCATTTT. Its translation is CGRTGVFQPQHF.

V is TRBV10-3 and J is TRBJ2-7, with TRBD1 identical over 12 bases. The germline gives CDR1 ENHRY, CDR2 SYGVKD. The CDR3 length is 13 residues. V lost 9 bases, J lost 3 bases, and 3 bases stayed unmatched. The CDR3 loop reads CAMGDRGLYEQYF. In DNA form, the CDR3 reads TGTGCCATGGGGGACAGGGGGCTCTACGAGCAGTACTTC.

This clonotype showed up just a few times. The junction and the germline gene differ at one end; a read error may be behind it. This chain joins TRBV10-2 and TRBJ2-2; 12 bases agree with TRBD1. There are 18 residues in the CDR3. Germline-derived CDR1 and CDR2 are WSHSY and SAAADI. CDR3 in amino acids: CASNPGQGAYWVTGELFF. CDR3 nucleotides: TGCGCCAGCAACCCGGGACAGGGGGCTTACTGGGTGACCGGGGAGCTTTTTTTT.

In this sample, this clonotype turned up a few times. V usage is TRBV7-2 and J usage is TRBJ2-1; the D gene could be TRBD1 or TRBD2 (7 bases each). Germline V gene lookup returns CDR1 SGHTA and CDR2 FQGNSA. V lost 5 bases to trimming and J lost 15 bases, with 17 bases between them. CDR3 length equals 12 residues. CDR3 DNA: TGTGCCAGCAGCCCAGGGGGGGGGGTAAGGTTCTTC. Protein product: CASSPGGGVRFF.

On this clonotype itself: One base away lies a much larger clone, so this may be a sequencing read error. The chain links TRBV28 to TRBJ1-5, with TRBD1 as a possible D gene (6 bases). Germline V gene lookup returns CDR1 MDHEN and CDR2 SYDVKM. CDR3 length equals 14 residues. The CDR3 nucleotides read TGTGACAGCAGTTTAGGGCAGGGGTATCAGCCCCAGCATTTT. Translated, it gives CDSSLGQGYQPQHF.

For this clonotype: It may be a read error: a sequence one base away is much more abundant. The chain uses TRBV6-9 and TRBJ1-3; no firm D call. This CDR3 spans 14 amino acids. Per germline, CDR1 MNHGY and CDR2 SVAAGI. Trimming cost V 3 bases and J 3 bases, with 9 bases left between them. The CDR3 here is CASSYSSFGNTIYF. The CDR3 DNA sequence: TGTGCCAGCAGTTACAGTTCGTTTGGAAACACCATATATTTT.

V and J are TRBV3-1 and TRBJ2-3; the D gene could be TRBD1 or TRBD2 (5 bases each). The V gene lost 2 bases and the J gene lost 3 bases, with 18 bases spanning the gap. CDR1 is LGHDT and CDR2 is YNNKEL in the germline V gene (reference sequence). The CDR3 covers 17 residues. The CDR3 region is CASSQRGVEAATDTQYF. The CDR3 DNA follows: TGTGCCAGCAGCCAAAGAGGGGTGGAGGCCGCTACAGATACGCAGTATTTT.

This clonotype showed up many times. This CDR3 is CASSYSGLAGIYNEQFF. CDR3 nucleotide sequence: TGTGCCAGCAGTTACTCGGGACTAGCGGGCATCTACAATGAGCAGTTCTTC. The J gene is TRBJ2-1, the V gene TRBV6-6; 12 bases line up with TRBD2. This CDR3 spans 17 amino acids. Germline trimming cut 0 bases from V and 3 bases from J; bases unmatched to any gene: 3. Looked up from germline, CDR1 is MNHNY and CDR2 is SVGAGI (reference sequence).